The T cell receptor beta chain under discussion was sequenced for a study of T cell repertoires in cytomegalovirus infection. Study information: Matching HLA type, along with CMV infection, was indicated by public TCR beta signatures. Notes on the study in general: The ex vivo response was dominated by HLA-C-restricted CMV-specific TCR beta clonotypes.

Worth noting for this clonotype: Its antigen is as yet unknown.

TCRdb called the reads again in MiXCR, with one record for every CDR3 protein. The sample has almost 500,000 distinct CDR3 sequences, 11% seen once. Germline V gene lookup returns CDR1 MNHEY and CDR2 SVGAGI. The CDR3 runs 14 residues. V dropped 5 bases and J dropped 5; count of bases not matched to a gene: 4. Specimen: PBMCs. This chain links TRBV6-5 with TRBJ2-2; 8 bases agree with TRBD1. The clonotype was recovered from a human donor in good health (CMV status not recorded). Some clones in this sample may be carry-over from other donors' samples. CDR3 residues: CASSPTGETGELFF. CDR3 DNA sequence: TGTGCCAGCAGTCCGACAGGGGAAACCGGGGAGCTGTTTTTT.